This T cell receptor beta chain was identified during a study of blood T cells in healthy people across ages. From germline, CDR1 is SGHDT and CDR2 YYEEEE. CDR3 length: 13 amino acids. Trimming took 3 bases from V and 6 from J, leaving 13 bases between them. Study-level points and caveats: Age advanced and TCR beta diversity per million T cells fell, roughly linearly.

Together with a sample-barcoded 5' primer, a J-beta primer mix was included in a second PCR lasting roughly 6 to 12 cycles. TCRdb re-called the 5' RACE reads with MiXCR, one entry per CDR3 protein. Among about 1 million distinct CDR3 sequences listed, approximately 26% were seen once. Regarding this clonotype: Antigen unknown.

The data also belong to a second study, concerning T cells of mothers and their children.

The chain joins TRBV5-6 to TRBJ2-7, with D uncertain. The sequence derives from a girl aged 2-15 years in good health. Sequenced: blood. CDR3 nucleotide sequence: TGTGCCAGCAGCTCCCTTTCTACTGGCGAGCAGTACTTC. Protein sequence: CASSSLSTGEQYF.